The 21 T cell receptor beta chains given below trace back to one sample, sequenced in a study of PD-1 and CTLA-4 blockade in melanoma. Repertoires were generated with immunoSEQ multiplex PCR, while TCRdb's copy carries only in-frame clones and drops some. The table shows around 16,000 clones, with 73% occurring only once. The starting material was CD8+ T cells from peripheral blood, obtained before anti-PD-1 treatment. Every receptor here comes from a human donor with melanoma.

CDR3: CASSPTDRGQPQHF. CDR3 coding DNA: TGTGCCAGCAGCCCGACGGACAGGGGTCAGCCCCAGCATTTT. The chain employs TRBV6-5 and TRBJ1-5; TRBD1 matches at 9 bases. The trim removed 6 bases at V and 6 bases at J, leaving 6 bases unmatched. CDR3 length: 14 amino acids. The germline V gene encodes CDR1 MNHEY and CDR2 SVGAGI.

The rearrangement links TRBV10-2 to TRBJ2-7, with D perhaps TRBD2 (6 bases). Germline values: CDR1 WSHSY, CDR2 SAAADI. V was shortened by 5 bases and J by 0 bases, with 11 bases between the two germline ends. The CDR3 totals 14 residues. This CDR3 is CASSSDYTSYEQYF. The CDR3, as DNA: TGCGCCAGCAGTTCGGACTATACCTCCTACGAGCAGTACTTC.

The genes are TRBV6-5 and TRBJ2-5; D possibly matches TRBD1 or TRBD2 (6 bases each). Trimming took 6 bases from V and 0 from J, leaving 14 bases between them. The CDR3 runs 15 residues. Germline V gene sequence: CDR1 MNHEY, CDR2 SVGAGI. CDR3 loop: CASRLWGADQETQYF. CDR3 DNA sequence: TGTGCCAGCAGACTTTGGGGGGCTGACCAAGAGACCCAGTACTTC.

This chain joins TRBV28 and TRBJ1-5; no clear D. The CDR3 is 17 amino acids. The V end lost 4 bases, the J end lost 1 base, and 17 bases lay between the germline ends. Germline CDR1 reads MDHEN; CDR2 reads SYDVKM. The CDR3 loop reads CASSSDPGAWSNQPQHF. CDR3 in DNA: TGTGCCAGCAGTTCCGACCCGGGAGCATGGAGCAATCAGCCCCAGCATTTT.

The chain combines TRBV7-9 with TRBJ1-4; D is uncertain. This CDR3 has 14 amino acids. Germline CDR1 SEHNR, CDR2 FQNEAQ (reference sequence). V lost 2 bases, J lost 8 bases, and 12 bases lay in between. The chain's CDR3 is CASSLNDVQEKLFF. DNA of the CDR3: TGTGCCAGCAGCTTAAATGATGTTCAGGAAAAACTGTTTTTT.

The rearrangement links TRBV6-5 to TRBJ1-2, with D unclear. The CDR3 totals 13 residues. Germline V gene lookup returns CDR1 MNHEY and CDR2 SVGAGI. Trimming took off 2 bases at V and 6 bases at J, with 10 bases between the two ends. The CDR3 nucleotides are TGTGCCAGCAGTTACCTTGGCAGCCATGGCTACACCTTC. Protein sequence: CASSYLGSHGYTF.

The chain links TRBV21-1 to TRBJ2-1; TRBD2 is taken as the D call from the table, unchecked against the DNA. TRBV21-1 counts as a pseudogene. CDR3 size: 17 residues. The CDR3 region has the DNA TGTGCCAGCAGCAAAAAGGAGAAGAACGGTTCCTACAATGAGCAGTTCTTC. Translated, it gives CASSKKEKNGSYNEQFF.

This clone is medium-sized (0.01 to 0.1%). V and J are TRBV5-6 and TRBJ2-3; D ambiguous. Trimming pared 0 bases from V and 4 bases from J, leaving 12 bases between. CDR1 is SGHDT and CDR2 is YYEEEE in the germline V gene. This CDR3 comprises 15 residues. The DNA for the CDR3 is TGTGCCAGCAGCTTGGTCCAGGCCTCCGCAGATACGCAGTATTTT. Translated, it gives CASSLVQASADTQYF.

This clone has more than one count but fewer than ten. The gene calls are TRBV14 and TRBJ2-5; a weak D match, TRBD1 (5 bases). The germline CDR1 and CDR2 sequences are SGHDN and FVKESK. The CDR3 contains 14 residues. Between the trimmed V and J ends, which lost 4 bases and 7 bases, there was a span of 16 bases. The CDR3 sequence: CASSRNQGFRTQYF. CDR3 sequence (DNA): TGTGCCAGCAGCCGCAACCAGGGATTCCGGACCCAGTACTTC. The complete variable domain, with remaining parts taken from reference TRBV14 and TRBJ2-5, reads EAGVTQFPSHSVIEKGQTVTLRCDPISGHDNLYWYRRVMGKEIKFLLHFVKESKQDESGMPNNRFLAERTGGTYSTLKVQPAELEDSGVYFCASSRNQGFRTQYFGPGTRLLVL.

The chain links TRBV30 to TRBJ2-7; either TRBD1 or TRBD2 may fit D (5 bases each). V was clipped by 0 bases and J by 4 bases, with 10 bases between them. Looked up from germline, CDR1 is GTSNPN and CDR2 is SVGIG (reference sequence). The CDR3 is 13 residues long. The CDR3, as DNA: TGTGCCTGGAGTGTTGACGAGGGGTACGAGCAGTACTTC. It encodes CAWSVDEGYEQYF. Together with reference TRBV30 and TRBJ2-7, the CDR3 gives the full variable domain: SQTIHQWPATLVQPVGSPLSLECTVEGTSNPNLYWYRQAAGRGLQLLFYSVGIGQISSEVPQNLSASRPQDRQFILSSKKLLLSDSGFYLCAWSVDEGYEQYFGPGTRLTVT.

This chain links TRBV7-8 with TRBJ1-5; D gene ambiguous. The CDR3 covers 12 residues. The V gene lost 1 base and the J gene lost 10 bases, with 8 bases spanning the gap. Germline loops: CDR1 SGHVS, CDR2 FQNEAQ. As DNA, the CDR3 is TGTGCCAGCAGCTTAGACGGGGAACCCCAGCATTTT. This sequence encodes CASSLDGEPQHF.

The rearrangement joins TRBV10-2 to TRBJ1-3; D call uncertain. The length of the CDR3 is 12 residues. V was trimmed by 5 bases and J by 0 bases, leaving 2 bases between them. Germline lookup yields CDR1 WSHSY and CDR2 SAAADI. CDR3 DNA sequence: TGCGCCAGCAGTTTCTCTGGAAACACCATATATTTT. Residues: CASSFSGNTIYF.

V is TRBV5-1 and J is TRBJ1-3; TRBD1 aligns across 8 bases. The germline CDR1 and CDR2 sequences are SGHRS and YFSETQ. J gave up 1 base and V 7 bases, and 4 bases lay outside the gene matches. This CDR3 has 14 amino acids. CDR3 in DNA: TGCGCCAGCTCGGACAGGGAATCTGGAAACACCATATATTTT. Protein sequence: CASSDRESGNTIYF.

The rearrangement joins TRBV19 to TRBJ1-2; possible D gene TRBD1, 5 bases. Trimming took off 7 bases at V and 4 bases at J, with 16 bases between the two ends. The CDR3 consists of 14 residues. Germline V lookup: CDR1 LNHDA, CDR2 SQIVND (reference sequence). This CDR3 reads CASTPGSGTYGYTF. The CDR3 nucleotides read TGTGCCAGTACTCCCGGTTCAGGGACCTATGGCTACACCTTC.

This chain uses TRBV5-4 with TRBJ1-2; unclear D gene. CDR3 length: 13 residues. Germline-derived CDR1 and CDR2 are SGHNT and YYREEE (reference sequence). Trimming shortened V by 1 base and J by 5 bases, and 9 bases separated the two germline ends. The CDR3 reads CASSLWGGYGYTF. The CDR3 DNA sequence: TGTGCCAGCAGCTTGTGGGGAGGGTATGGCTACACCTTC.

The rearrangement joins TRBV19 to TRBJ2-1; 10 bases map to TRBD2. Trimming cost V 8 bases and J 8 bases; bases outside gene matches: 6. CDR1 is LNHDA and CDR2 is SQIVND in the germline V gene (reference sequence). The CDR3 has 13 amino acids. CDR3 loop: CASRVAGGYEQFF. CDR3 bases: TGTGCCAGTCGCGTAGCGGGGGGTTATGAGCAGTTCTTC.

This clone turned up a few times. This chain connects TRBV7-9 to TRBJ2-7, with D possibly being TRBD1 (6 bases). Germline V CDR1 and CDR2: SEHNR, FQNEAQ (reference sequence). The V end was cut by 1 base, the J end by 0 bases, with 10 bases between. This CDR3 spans 15 amino acids. The CDR3 DNA is TGTGCCAGCAGCTTAGTACAGGGCCACTCCTACGAGCAGTACTTC. Protein: CASSLVQGHSYEQYF.

This sequence joins TRBV11-2 and TRBJ2-7, with 8 bases aligning to TRBD1. Trimming took 0 bases from V and 4 from J; bases not matched to a gene: 8. This CDR3 comprises 16 residues. From germline, CDR1 is SGHAT and CDR2 FQNNGV. CDR3 sequence reads: CASSLDSRTGSYEQYF. The CDR3 bases are TGTGCCAGCAGCTTAGATTCACGGACAGGGTCGTACGAGCAGTACTTC.

This clone is deemed medium-sized. This chain connects TRBV7-9 to TRBJ2-7, with D uncertain. Germline lookup yields CDR1 SEHNR and CDR2 FQNEAQ (reference sequence). The CDR3 runs to 13 residues. With 5 bases removed from V and 3 bases from J, the gap between germline ends came to 11 bases. This CDR3 is CASSRVSIYEQYF. For the CDR3, the DNA is TGTGCCAGCAGCAGGGTCAGTATCTACGAGCAGTACTTC.

This sequence joins TRBV27 and TRBJ2-1; weak D call: TRBD2 (6 bases). V dropped 5 bases and J dropped 0 bases, with 20 bases sitting between them. Germline values: CDR1 MNHEY, CDR2 SMNVEV (reference sequence). The CDR3 consists of 18 residues. The CDR3 DNA reads as TGTGCCAGCAGTCCCATGGCCGGGCGGGGAGGCTCCTACAATGAGCAGTTCTTC. Its translation is CASSPMAGRGGSYNEQFF.

This clone was counted once. The gene calls are TRBV6-5 and TRBJ2-7; 10 nucleotides align to TRBD1. V was clipped by 2 bases and J by 3 bases; unmatched bases: 4. The length of the CDR3 is 15 residues. The germline CDR1 and CDR2 sequences are MNHEY and SVGAGI. CDR3 DNA: TGTGCCAGCAGTTACCCCGACAGGGGGCTCTACGAGCAGTACTTC. It encodes CASSYPDRGLYEQYF.